The 5 T cell receptor beta chains given below trace back to one sample, sequenced in a study of blood T cell repertoires in COVID-19. TCRdb keeps only in-frame clones here, not all; method: immunoSEQ multiplex PCR. The sample holds about 190,000 clones; around 91% are singletons and the top ten take about 0.66%. Sample: peripheral blood. The receptor set was obtained from a man aged 50-59 years with acute or convalescent COVID-19.

The chain combines TRBV6-6 with TRBJ2-3; TRBD2 aligns across 12 bases. Trimming cost V 6 bases and J 3 bases; bases outside gene matches: 4. The CDR3 sequence is 15 residues long. Germline V gene lookup returns CDR1 MNHNY and CDR2 SVGAGI (reference sequence). DNA for the CDR3: TGTGCCAGCAGGTCTAGCGGGAGGGGGACAGATACGCAGTATTTT. It specifies CASRSSGRGTDTQYF.

DNA for the CDR3: TGTGCCATCAGTGAGTGGACTCCATCTACCGGGGAGCTGTTTTTT. It specifies CAISEWTPSTGELFF. The chain couples TRBV10-3 to TRBJ2-2; weak D call: TRBD2 (5 bases). This CDR3 contains 15 residues. V lost 1 base, J lost 5 bases, and 11 bases lay in between. Germline values: CDR1 ENHRY, CDR2 SYGVKD.

The chain combines TRBV6-5 with TRBJ1-4; 7 nucleotides agree with TRBD1. The V gene end was trimmed by 2 bases and the J gene end by 7 bases; junction bases not matched to a gene: 7. Germline values: CDR1 MNHEY, CDR2 SVGAGI. The CDR3 spans 15 residues. CDR3 sequence (DNA): TGTGCCAGCAGTTACCGACGACAGGGCGGTGAAAAACTGTTTTTT. Translating gives CASSYRRQGGEKLFF.

The chain joins TRBV7-3 to TRBJ2-2; a weak D match, TRBD2 (5 bases). The V end lost 5 bases, the J end lost 6 bases, and 10 bases lay between the germline ends. Germline CDR1 SGHTA, CDR2 FQGTGA. The CDR3 covers 13 residues. The CDR3: CASSILVPGELFF. In nucleotides, the CDR3 is TGTGCCAGCAGCATACTAGTCCCCGGGGAGCTGTTTTTT.

V and J are TRBV28 and TRBJ2-5; 15 bases line up with TRBD2. The V and J ends lost 6 bases and 5 bases, in that order; junction bases with no gene match: 10. The CDR3 length is 17 residues. The V gene's germline CDR1 is MDHEN and CDR2 SYDVKM. Here the CDR3 reads CASSPGLAGGPGETQYF. CDR3 coding DNA: TGTGCCAGCAGCCCAGGACTAGCGGGAGGGCCCGGGGAGACCCAGTACTTC.